These 25 T cell receptor beta chains share one sample of origin, sequenced in a study of blood T cell repertoires in COVID-19. The data were produced by immunoSEQ multiplex PCR, yet TCRdb's version contains in-frame clones alone and is incomplete. The sample gives 250,000 to 300,000 clones, roughly 90% of which show up once; around 10% is in the top ten. The sample taken for sequencing was peripheral blood. All receptors derive from a woman in her twenties or thirties with COVID-19, enrolled during active disease.

The chain joins TRBV27 to TRBJ2-3, with 9 nucleotides matching TRBD1. Germline values: CDR1 MNHEY, CDR2 SMNVEV (reference sequence). Trimming took 2 bases from V and 2 from J; bases not matched to a gene: 8. CDR3 size: 17 residues. CDR3 amino acids: CASSLLTGTGFTDTQYF. The CDR3 coding sequence is TGTGCCAGCAGTTTACTAACCGGGACAGGGTTCACAGATACGCAGTATTTT.

This sequence joins TRBV6-1 and TRBJ2-7, with 12 bases lining up with TRBD2. The V gene end was trimmed by 1 base and the J gene end by 3 bases; junction bases not matched to a gene: 7. CDR3 length: 17 residues. Germline values: CDR1 MNHNS, CDR2 SASEGT. CDR3 sequence: CASSEEGGLAGNYEQYF. CDR3 nucleotide sequence: TGTGCCAGCAGTGAAGAAGGAGGACTAGCGGGAAACTACGAGCAGTACTTC.

The rearrangement uses TRBV19 and TRBJ2-2, with 9 bases identical to TRBD1. After removal of 6 bases from V and 4 bases from J, the junction contained 6 bases not matched to a gene. Germline V gene data show CDR1 as LNHDA and CDR2 as SQIVND (reference sequence). The CDR3 runs to 15 residues. CDR3 DNA: TGTGCCAGTAGGACTGGGACAGGGTCCACCGGGGAGCTGTTTTTT. It specifies CASRTGTGSTGELFF.

J is TRBJ2-5 and V is TRBV7-2; possibly TRBD1 for D (7 bases). Trimming stripped 1 base from V and 6 bases from J, with 15 bases between. Germline-derived CDR1 and CDR2 are SGHTA and FQGNSA. The CDR3 is 15 amino acids. The CDR3 DNA reads as TGTGCCAGCAGCTTAGGCCGACAGGGCGGGAAGACCCAGTACTTC. Its translation: CASSLGRQGGKTQYF.

The J gene is TRBJ2-1, the V gene TRBV18; D possibly corresponds to TRBD2 (6 bases). Germline V gene data show CDR1 as KGHSH and CDR2 as LQKENI. V was pared by 6 bases and J by 0 bases, with 9 bases between. The CDR3 consists of 14 residues. The CDR3 region is CASSGGISYNEQFF. In DNA form, the CDR3 reads TGTGCCAGCTCGGGGGGTATCTCCTACAATGAGCAGTTCTTC.

The chain is built from TRBV11-2 and TRBJ2-1; 11 bases are a match to TRBD2. J lost 1 base, V lost 1 base, and 9 bases had no gene match. From germline, CDR1 is SGHAT and CDR2 FQNNGV. The CDR3 spans 19 residues. The CDR3 region is CASSLAILTSGSSYNEQFF. The CDR3 bases are TGTGCCAGCAGCTTAGCAATCCTAACTAGCGGGAGTTCCTACAATGAGCAGTTCTTC. The full variable domain, completed using reference TRBV11-2 and TRBJ2-1, is EAGVAQSPRYKIIEKRQSVAFWCNPISGHATLYWYQQILGQGPKLLIQFQNNGVVDDSQLPKDRFSAERLKGVDSTLKIQPAKLEDSAVYLCASSLAILTSGSSYNEQFFGPGTRLTVL.

Note on this clone: At the DNA level, this CDR3 is encoded by other sequences in the same sample as well. The rearrangement joins TRBV4-3 to TRBJ2-1, with 7 positions matching TRBD1. In germline, CDR1 is LGHNA, CDR2 YSLEER. The CDR3 runs to 14 residues. V gave up 3 bases and J gave up 6 bases; unmatched junction bases: 5. CDR3 region: CASSHLQGSNEQFF. For the CDR3, the DNA is TGCGCCAGCAGCCATTTACAGGGGAGCAATGAGCAGTTCTTC.

This clone was found once. The gene calls are TRBV5-1 and TRBJ1-3; a weak D match, TRBD1 (6 bases). V was cut by 3 bases and J by 1 base, with 20 bases left in between. The CDR3 sequence is 18 residues long. Germline V gene sequence: CDR1 SGHRS, CDR2 YFSETQ. The CDR3 region is CASSSKIQGSGSGNTIYF. The CDR3 DNA reads TGCGCCAGCAGCTCGAAAATACAGGGCTCAGGATCTGGAAACACCATATATTTT.

The CDR3 here is CASSYSPSSYEQYF. The CDR3 nucleotides read TGTGCCAGCAGTTATTCCCCCAGCTCCTACGAGCAGTACTTC. The rearrangement links TRBV6-5 to TRBJ2-7; the D is unclear. Germline V gives CDR1 MNHEY, CDR2 SVGAGI. V lost 3 bases and J 0 bases, leaving 9 bases between the germline ends. The CDR3 runs 14 residues.

This clone appeared a single time. The V gene is TRBV7-8, the J gene TRBJ2-2, with a possible D match to TRBD2 (5 bases). Germline lookup yields CDR1 SGHVS and CDR2 FQNEAQ. Trimming removed 4 bases from V and 7 bases from J, with 10 bases in between. CDR3 length: 13 amino acids. The CDR3 DNA sequence: TGTGCCAGCAGCTGGACTGACTACGGGGAGCTGTTTTTT. Translated: CASSWTDYGELFF. Filled out from reference TRBV7-8 and TRBJ2-2, the complete variable domain reads GAGVSQSPRYKVAKRGQDVALRCDPISGHVSLFWYQQALGQGPEFLTYFQNEAQLDKSGLPSDRFFAERPEGSVSTLKIQRTQQEDSAVYLCASSWTDYGELFFGEGSRLTVL.

The V gene is TRBV15, the J gene TRBJ2-2, with D possibly being TRBD1 (6 bases). V lost 1 base and J 0 bases, leaving 12 bases between the germline ends. The CDR3 totals 17 residues. Per the germline V gene, CDR1 is LNHNV and CDR2 is YYDKDF (reference sequence). The CDR3 DNA sequence: TGTGCCACCAGCAGAGCATGGGGGCAGGCGAACACCGGGGAGCTGTTTTTT. Translating gives CATSRAWGQANTGELFF.

CDR3 loop: CARSKGQGGEKLFF. Here the CDR3 DNA reads TGTGCCAGAAGCAAGGGACAGGGTGGAGAAAAACTGTTTTTT. The rearrangement links TRBV5-3 to TRBJ1-4; 9 bases fit TRBD1. TRBV5-3 is treated as an ORF (open reading frame) with a function not yet certain. CDR3 size: 14 residues. V shed 4 bases and J 8 bases; nucleotides not matched to a gene: 6.

The J gene is TRBJ2-3, the V gene TRBV25-1, with D maybe TRBD1 (5 bases). The CDR3 loop spans 15 amino acids. V gave up 7 bases and J gave up 0 bases, with 14 bases separating them. Germline lookup yields CDR1 MGHDK and CDR2 SYGVNS. The CDR3 region is CASTPPTVSTDTQYF. CDR3 sequence (DNA): TGTGCCAGCACTCCCCCGACAGTCAGCACAGATACGCAGTATTTT.

The chain uses TRBV6-5 and TRBJ2-2; D is perhaps TRBD1 (5 bases). V was shortened by 5 bases and J by 9 bases, with 13 bases between the two germline ends. CDR1 and CDR2 (germline): MNHEY, SVGAGI. This CDR3 is 13 amino acids long. The CDR3 DNA reads TGTGCCAGCAGTCCGACAGTCCAACGGGAGCTGTTTTTT. It translates to CASSPTVQRELFF.

This chain uses TRBV5-5 with TRBJ2-2, with 8 positions matching TRBD1. The CDR3 loop spans 16 amino acids. The germline V gene encodes CDR1 SGHKS and CDR2 YYEKEE (reference sequence). V shed 6 bases, J shed 1 base, and the junction held 8 bases outside the gene matches. CDR3 coding DNA: TGTGCCAGCAACGGACAGGGCGCAATGAACACCGGGGAGCTGTTTTTT. It is translated as CASNGQGAMNTGELFF.

The gene calls are TRBV9 and TRBJ1-2; D unclear. CDR3 length: 14 amino acids. Trimming removed 0 bases at V and 6 bases at J, with 12 bases between. The germline V gene has CDR1 SGDLS and CDR2 YYNGEE. The CDR3: CASSVEVRGDGYTF. DNA of the CDR3: TGTGCCAGCAGCGTAGAAGTCAGAGGAGATGGCTACACCTTC.

V and J are TRBV4-1 and TRBJ2-6, with a weak D call TRBD2 (6 bases). Germline CDR1 MGHRA, CDR2 YSYEKL. The CDR3 length is 18 residues. The V end was cut by 1 base, the J end by 1 base, with 14 bases between. CDR3 protein: CASSQVPEGPSGANVLTF. The CDR3 DNA reads as TGCGCCAGCAGCCAAGTTCCGGAGGGGCCATCTGGGGCCAACGTCCTGACTTTC.

The J gene is TRBJ1-2, the V gene TRBV19, with 7 bases fitting TRBD1. CDR1 is LNHDA, CDR2 SQIVND, per germline (reference sequence). The V and J ends lost 8 bases and 5 bases, in that order; junction bases with no gene match: 2. CDR3 size: 11 residues. The CDR3 loop reads CASARGYGYTF. CDR3 DNA: TGTGCCAGTGCCAGGGGGTATGGCTACACCTTC.

V usage is TRBV9 and J usage is TRBJ1-5; tentatively, D is TRBD1 (5 bases). Germline V lookup: CDR1 SGDLS, CDR2 YYNGEE. CDR3 length: 12 amino acids. V dropped 0 bases and J dropped 11 bases, with 9 bases sitting between them. The chain's CDR3 is CASSVGGVAQHF. The DNA of the CDR3 is TGTGCCAGCAGCGTAGGGGGGGTGGCCCAGCATTTT.

The chain combines TRBV28 with TRBJ1-2; tentative D call: TRBD1 (6 bases). V was trimmed by 2 bases and J by 1 base, leaving 11 bases between them. The CDR3 sequence is 15 residues long. Germline V lookup: CDR1 MDHEN, CDR2 SYDVKM. CDR3 sequence (DNA): TGTGCCAGCAGTTTAGAGGACAGTATTAACTATGGCTACACCTTC. Its protein is CASSLEDSINYGYTF.

This chain joins TRBV20-1 and TRBJ2-5; TRBD2 aligns across 12 bases. This CDR3 is 11 amino acids long. Per germline, CDR1 DFQATT and CDR2 SNEGSKA (reference sequence). The CDR3, as DNA: TGCGGACTAGCGGGATCAGAGACCCAGTACTTC. It encodes CGLAGSETQYF.

V is TRBV5-6 and J is TRBJ2-5, with D perhaps matching TRBD2 (5 bases). The length of the CDR3 is 15 residues. Germline V gene lookup returns CDR1 SGHDT and CDR2 YYEEEE. Trimming removed 1 base from V and 5 bases from J, with 15 bases in between. The CDR3 loop reads CASSLSVGSGETQYF. Written as DNA, the CDR3 is TGTGCCAGCAGCTTGAGTGTCGGGTCGGGGGAGACCCAGTACTTC. The variable domain in full, with the rest retrieved from reference TRBV5-6 and TRBJ2-5, is DAGVTQSPTHLIKTRGQQVTLRCSPKSGHDTVSWYQQALGQGPQFIFQYYEEEERQRGNFPDRFSGHQFPNYSSELNVNALLLGDSALYLCASSLSVGSGETQYFGPGTRLLVL.

The CDR3 loop is CASSPWTGNTEAFF. CDR3 in DNA: TGTGCCAGCAGCCCGTGGACAGGGAACACTGAAGCTTTCTTT. The chain is built from TRBV5-4 and TRBJ1-1, with TRBD1 matching over 7 bases. Germline V lookup: CDR1 SGHNT, CDR2 YYREEE (reference sequence). V lost 4 bases, J lost 1 base, and 4 bases stayed unmatched. The CDR3 extends over 14 amino acids.

This chain joins TRBV7-8 and TRBJ1-5, with D perhaps matching TRBD1 (6 bases). Germline CDR1 is SGHVS and CDR2 is FQNEAQ. With 1 base removed from V and 4 bases from J, the gap between germline ends came to 8 bases. There are 14 residues in the CDR3. The CDR3 nucleotides are TGTGCCAGCAGCTTAGGGACAGCGAATCAGCCCCAGCATTTT. Translated, it gives CASSLGTANQPQHF.

To note about this clone: In the same sample, other DNA sequences code for this CDR3. The chain is built from TRBV3-1 (or the pseudogene TRBV3-2) and TRBJ1-1, with 8 positions matching TRBD1. Germline CDR1 LGHDT, CDR2 YNNKEL (reference sequence). CDR3 length: 13 residues. The junction had 0 bases not matched to a gene; V was cut back by 2 bases and J by 4 bases. For the CDR3, the DNA is TGTGCCAGCAGCCAACAGGGGGCCACTGAAGCTTTCTTT. It translates to CASSQQGATEAFF.